This T cell receptor (beta chain) derives from a study of blood T cells in healthy people across ages. The second PCR ran about 6 to 11 cycles with a sample-barcoded 5' primer and J-beta primers. TCRdb processed the 5' RACE reads anew with MiXCR; each CDR3 protein has one entry. The repertoire holds around 1,600,000 distinct CDR3 sequences, roughly 43% seen once, with approximately 4% in the top ten. Findings and limits, study-wide: It was not known whether donors were CMV positive (a possible confounder of expanded clonotype changes).

Extraction of total RNA produced a minimum of 5 micrograms from each sample. CDR1 is SGHRS, CDR2 YFSETQ, per germline. There are 13 residues in the CDR3. Remarks on this clonotype: Its antigen is unknown. At one end, the junction sequence differs from germline, possibly due to a read error.

V is TRBV5-1 and J is TRBJ2-7; D not certain. The sequence derives from a woman between 18 and 29 years old in good health. The sample consisted of blood. The CDR3: CASSSGKGYGQYF. Here the CDR3 DNA reads TGCGCCAGCAGCTCAGGAAAGGGCTACGGGCAGTACTTC.